This T cell receptor (beta chain) is from a study of T cell responses to AZD1222 COVID-19 vaccine. Findings of the study overall: The study reported that nearly half of spike-specific TCRs target unmutated variant regions. Increased Spike-specific TCR breadth and depth were observed after two AZD1222 doses. Mapped onto spike, vaccine-associated CD4 TCRs spanned it and were dominant at 160-218 and 743-854.

Produced via immunoSEQ multiplex PCR; TCRdb's table is partial and in-frame only. The table has about 70,000 clones, 88% seen once. Germline V gives CDR1 LGHNT, CDR2 FRNRAP. There are 15 residues in the CDR3. The germline V and J ends were trimmed by 0 bases and 6 bases, with 12 bases remaining between them. Notes on this clone: Its antigen is not identified.

The gene calls are TRBV12-5 and TRBJ2-1; D gene uncertain. Sequencing was performed on peripheral blood, taken on day 0 of MenACWY control vaccination. This sequence was found in an adult in good health. The CDR3 nucleotides are TGTGCTAGTGGTTTGGTTCCCAATAGAGGCAATGAGCAGTTCTTC. As protein: CASGLVPNRGNEQFF. The full variable domain, completed using reference TRBV12-5 and TRBJ2-1, is DARVTQTPRHKVTEMGQEVTMRCQPILGHNTVFWYRQTMMQGLELLAYFRNRAPLDDSGMPKDRFSAEMPDATLATLKIQPSEPRDSAVYFCASGLVPNRGNEQFFGPGTRLTVL.